The clone carrying this T cell receptor (beta chain) has just a few counts. Its antigen is as yet unknown. TCRdb called the RT-PCR reads again in MiXCR, with one record for every CDR3 protein. The data hold 630,000 or so distinct CDR3 sequences, with about a sixth observed a single time. The sample comes from a study of response to subunit inactivated influenza vaccine. Points from the study as a whole: The authors proposed limited new T cell recruitment per seasonal influenza vaccination.

Germline V gene sequence: CDR1 SGHVS, CDR2 FQNEAQ. Trimming shortened V by 2 bases and J by 6 bases, and 8 bases separated the two germline ends. The CDR3 covers 12 residues. The chain uses TRBV7-8 and TRBJ2-7; no firm D call. The clonotype comes from a man aged 45-60 years who received an inactivated influenza vaccine. The sequencing here drew on PBMCs from blood, taken 11 to 12 days after vaccination. The CDR3 bases are TGTGCCAGCAGCTTACCCCCCGCCGAGCAGTACTTC. Protein product: CASSLPPAEQYF.